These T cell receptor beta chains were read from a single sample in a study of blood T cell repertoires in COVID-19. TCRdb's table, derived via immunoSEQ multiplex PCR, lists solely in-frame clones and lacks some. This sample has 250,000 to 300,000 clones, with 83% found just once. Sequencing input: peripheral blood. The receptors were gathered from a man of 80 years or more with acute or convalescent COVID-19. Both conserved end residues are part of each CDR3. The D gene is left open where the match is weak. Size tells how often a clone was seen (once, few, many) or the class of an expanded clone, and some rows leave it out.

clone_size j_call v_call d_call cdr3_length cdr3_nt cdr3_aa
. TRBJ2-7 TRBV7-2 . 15 TGTGCCAGCAGCTTATTTGCAGGGCGATCCTACGAGCAGTACTTC CASSLFAGRSYEQYF
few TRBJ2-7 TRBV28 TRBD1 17 TGTGCCAGCAGTCCGCCTGCGGGGACAGGGGGACGCTACGAGCAGTACTTC CASSPPAGTGGRYEQYF
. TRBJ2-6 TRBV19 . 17 TGTGCCAGTAGTATTCTGTCGTTAGACTCTGGGGCCAACGTCCTGACTTTC CASSILSLDSGANVLTF
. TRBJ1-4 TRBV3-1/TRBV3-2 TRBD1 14 TGTGCCAGCAGCCTGACAGGGGGCGGTGAAAAACTGTTTTTT CASSLTGGGEKLFF
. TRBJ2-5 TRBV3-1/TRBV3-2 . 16 TGTGCCAGCAGCCCTAGCCGTCTCGCGGGCGCAGAGACCCAGTACTTC CASSPSRLAGAETQYF
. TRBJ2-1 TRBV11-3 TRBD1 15 TGTGCCAGCAGCGAAACCGGGACAGGGCCGGGGGAGCAGTTCTTC CASSETGTGPGEQFF
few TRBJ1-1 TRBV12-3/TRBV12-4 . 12 TGTGCCAGCAGCTACGGTGGCACTGAAGCTTTCTTT CASSYGGTEAFF
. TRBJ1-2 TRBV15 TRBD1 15 TGTGCCACCAGCACCACGGACAGGCCTAACTATGGCTACACCTTC CATSTTDRPNYGYTF
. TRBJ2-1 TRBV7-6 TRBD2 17 TGTGCCAGCAGCTTAGTGAGCGGGGTACTCGGGAAAAATGAGCAGTTCTTC CASSLVSGVLGKNEQFF
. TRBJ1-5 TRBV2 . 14 TGTGCCAGCAGTGAAGCACGTGGGCTTCAGCCCCAGCATTTT CASSEARGLQPQHF
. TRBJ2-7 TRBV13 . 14 TGTGCCAGCAGCGGCGGGGACAGCTCCTACGAGCAGTACTTC CASSGGDSSYEQYF
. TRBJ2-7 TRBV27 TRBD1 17 TGTGCCAGCAGCCGTAATGTAAGGGGGCCTAGCTCCTACGAGCAGTACTTC CASSRNVRGPSSYEQYF
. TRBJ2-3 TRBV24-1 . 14 TGTGCCACCAGTGATTTACCTATCACAGATACGCAGTATTTT CATSDLPITDTQYF
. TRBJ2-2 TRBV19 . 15 TGTGCCAGTAGTGCCCGGGACAAGAACACCGGGGAGCTGTTTTTT CASSARDKNTGELFF
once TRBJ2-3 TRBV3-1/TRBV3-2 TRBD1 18 TGTGCCAGCAGCCAAGAAAGGGGGCCGGCGAGTATGGCAGATACGCAGTATTTT CASSQERGPASMADTQYF
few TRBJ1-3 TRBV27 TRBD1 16 TGTGCCAGCAGTCGGGACAGGGGGCACGCTGGAAACACCATATATTTT CASSRDRGHAGNTIYF
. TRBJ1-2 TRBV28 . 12 TGTGCCAGCAACTCCGGAGGACCCTACTACACCTTC CASNSGGPYYTF
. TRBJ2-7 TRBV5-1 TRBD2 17 TGCGCCAGCAGCTTTGCCACTAGCGGGAGGTCGCCTGACGAGCAGTACTTC CASSFATSGRSPDEQYF
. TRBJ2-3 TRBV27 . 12 TGTGCCAGCAACACTTTGGCGGGTCCGCAGTATTTT CASNTLAGPQYF
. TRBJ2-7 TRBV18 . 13 TGTGCCAGCTCACGGGCAGACTCCTACGAGCAGTACTTC CASSRADSYEQYF
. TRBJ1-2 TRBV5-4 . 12 TGTGCCAGCAGCTTCTCGGACTATGGCTACACCTTC CASSFSDYGYTF
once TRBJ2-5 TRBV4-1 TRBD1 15 TGCGCCAGCAGCCCCAGGCCAGGGGGCCAAGAGACCCAGTACTTC CASSPRPGGQETQYF
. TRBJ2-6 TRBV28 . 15 TGTGCCAGCAGTCCACATCAGGGTGGGGCCAACGTCCTGACTTTC CASSPHQGGANVLTF